Listed below are T cell receptor beta chains from one sample, sequenced in a study of T-cell memory formation after mild COVID-19. TCRdb re-called the 5' RACE reads through MiXCR, storing one row per CDR3 protein. The repertoire holds 390,000 or so distinct CDR3 sequences, with around a sixth as singletons. The sample was PBMCs or a T cell subset sorted from them (not recorded which). Receptors originate from a man in his late teens or twenties who had mild COVID-19 (a few samples of this study predate the infection). Cell type and time point are not known. The CDR3 runs from the conserved cysteine through the conserved F or W. The D gene is left open where the match is weak. Only some rows state a clone size, as once, few, many or a class for expanded clones.

j_gene,v_gene,abundance,d_gene,CDR3nt,CDR3aa
TRBJ2-3,TRBV11-2,few,TRBD2,TGTGCCAGCAGCTTGCTAGCGGGGGGGCCTGGAGATACGCAGTATTTT,CASSLLAGGPGDTQYF
TRBJ1-1,TRBV6-1,few,-,TGTGCCAGCAGACAGAAGAACACTGAAGCTTTCTTT,CASRQKNTEAFF
TRBJ2-7,TRBV4-1,few,-,TGCGCCAGCAGCCAGTCTACAGGGAAAGGATACGAGCAGTACTTC,CASSQSTGKGYEQYF
TRBJ2-5,TRBV20-1,few,-,TGCAGTGCACCGGACGGCTCAAAAGAGACCCAGTACTTC,CSAPDGSKETQYF
TRBJ1-5,TRBV12-3/TRBV12-4,few,-,TGTGCCAGTAAGGATGAGGGCCCGAATCAGCCCCAGCATTTT,CASKDEGPNQPQHF
TRBJ2-3,TRBV20-1,-,-,TGCAGTGCTACTTCTGCCGGGACCAGACGCACAGATACGCAGTATTTT,CSATSAGTRRTDTQYF
TRBJ2-1,TRBV3-1,-,-,TGTGCCAGCAGCCAAGTTTCGGGGCTCGCGGGGACGTACAATGAGCAGTTCTTC,CASSQVSGLAGTYNEQFF
TRBJ2-3,TRBV7-2,few,-,TGTGCCAGCAGCTTCCTCGTCGGGGGAAGCACAGATACGCAGTATTTT,CASSFLVGGSTDTQYF
TRBJ1-1,TRBV24-1,-,-,TGTGCCACCAGTGACGACAGAATGAACACTGAAGCTTTCTTT,CATSDDRMNTEAFF
TRBJ2-3,TRBV4-1,-,TRBD1,TGCGCCAGCAGCCATTTCGAGACAGGGTGGGATACGCAGTATTTT,CASSHFETGWDTQYF
TRBJ2-7,TRBV5-1,few,-,TGCGCCAGCAGGGCCTCAGCGGACGAGCAGTACTTC,CASRASADEQYF
TRBJ1-4,TRBV5-1,-,-,TGCGCCAGCAGCTCGGATGGCGGCGAAAAACTGTTTTTT,CASSSDGGEKLFF
TRBJ2-5,TRBV7-9,few,-,TGTGCCAGCAGCTACCTGGGCCACCTAGGGCAAGAGACCCAGTACTTC,CASSYLGHLGQETQYF
TRBJ2-5,TRBV20-1,few,TRBD2,TGCAGTGCTAGTCCAGTTAGCGGGGGGCCCCAAGAGACCCAGTACTTC,CSASPVSGGPQETQYF
TRBJ2-3,TRBV19,-,-,TGTGCCAGTAGTAACCCCCGGGAGCCCGATGGGGATACGCAGTATTTT,CASSNPREPDGDTQYF
TRBJ2-3,TRBV2,few,-,TGTGCCAGCAGGAAACGGACCACAGATACGCAGTATTTT,CASRKRTTDTQYF
TRBJ2-2,TRBV9,-,TRBD2,TGTGCCAGCAGCGCCACGGGGGGCACCGGGGAGCTGTTTTTT,CASSATGGTGELFF
TRBJ2-7,TRBV5-1,many,TRBD1,TGTGCCAGCAGCTTGGACAGGGGCGAGCAGTACTTC,CASSLDRGEQYF
TRBJ1-5,TRBV12-3/TRBV12-4,-,-,TGTGCCAGCAGTTTAAGGCGTGGGCCCCAGCATTTT,CASSLRRGPQHF
TRBJ2-7,TRBV4-3,-,-,TGCGCCAGCAGCCAAGATACGGGGGCACGAGAGCAGTACTTC,CASSQDTGAREQYF